Sequencing of this T cell receptor beta chain was carried out in a study of long-term antiretroviral therapy in people with HIV. Findings of the study overall: Regardless of time point, clones expanded before ART dominated the repertoire. The study lacked data on ART adherence, viral resistance or therapy changes.

Remarks on this clone: No antigen is known for it.

For each donor, at least one pre-ART and at least two post-ART PBMC samples were available. The CDR3 is 17 amino acids. Germline values: CDR1 SEHNR, CDR2 FQNEAQ (reference sequence). The V and J ends lost 3 bases and 2 bases, in that order; junction bases with no gene match: 11. Investigators performed immunoSEQ version v3.0 at survey level. The method was immunoSEQ multiplex PCR; TCRdb's version includes in-frame clones alone and lacks a portion of them. Among about 25,000 clones listed, roughly three quarters were seen once. Sequences were derived from unsorted PBMCs, sampled 2.1 years after starting antiretroviral therapy. This chain connects TRBV7-9 to TRBJ2-3; 7 positions match TRBD1. This TCR came from a man aged 25-40 years with HIV. CDR3 nucleotides: TGTGCCAGCAGCTTTTGGGTTGTGACAGGGCACACAGATACGCAGTATTTT. Protein sequence: CASSFWVVTGHTDTQYF.